The subject of this entry is one TCR beta chain. The antigen remains undetermined. This entry comes from a study of cytomegalovirus exposure and HLA in healthy donors. Background on the study: When fewer than 400 donors were genotyped, about 81% of them were found to fall in the Caucasian-associated ancestry cluster. Broader study findings: Exclusion applied to some V segments, including TRBV6-2 and TRBV6-3, as they were indistinguishable.

Researchers ran the PCR with 60 Vbeta and 13 Jbeta primers. Only in-frame clones appear in the TCRdb table, and some are missing; sequencing was by immunoSEQ multiplex PCR. The sample includes 85,000 to 100,000 clones, 60% to 80% of them seen just once. Germline CDR1 and CDR2: MGHRA and YSYEKL. The length of the CDR3 is 13 residues. The V end lost 1 base, the J end lost 7 bases, and 7 bases lay between the germline ends. The chain uses TRBV4-1 and TRBJ2-2; tentative D call: TRBD2 (5 bases). The source is a woman between 40 and 55 years old in good health and CMV-seronegative. The source material was PBMCs. CDR3 coding DNA: TGCGCCAGCAGCCAAGTAGGGAGCGGGGAGCTGTTTTTT. It encodes CASSQVGSGELFF.